This TCR beta chain was identified during a study of cytomegalovirus exposure and HLA in healthy donors. Study-wide results and caveats: Earlier analysis yielded a pattern in which most TCR beta V segments were productive about 90% or about 30% of the time. Certain indistinguishable V segments, among them TRBV6-2 and TRBV6-3, were excluded. Later analysis showed TCR association rates varying by HLA locus, highest for DRB1 and lowest for HLA-C.

With 60 Vbeta and 13 Jbeta primers, the PCR was carried out. Authors' methods: Per a later analysis, the number of unique TCR beta chains was about 80 million, of which around 9.9 million were shared. Assay: immunoSEQ multiplex PCR; the TCRdb copy retains only in-frame clones and omits some. V and J calls and clone size are copied from that table; D and trimming were computed from the DNA. Of about 160,000 clones in the sample, almost 80% were seen once. Trimming removed 4 bases from V and 5 bases from J; junction bases left unmatched: 10. The CDR3 extends over 16 amino acids. Germline values: CDR1 SGDLS, CDR2 YYNGEE. Comment on this clone: Its antigen is not known.

What was sequenced was PBMCs. The genes are TRBV9 and TRBJ2-3, with 10 positions matching TRBD2. The TCR comes from a male donor in good health and CMV-seronegative. The CDR3 DNA reads as TGTGCCAGCAGCCCTCAAGCGGGAGGGTGGGAAGATACGCAGTATTTT. Encoded protein: CASSPQAGGWEDTQYF.